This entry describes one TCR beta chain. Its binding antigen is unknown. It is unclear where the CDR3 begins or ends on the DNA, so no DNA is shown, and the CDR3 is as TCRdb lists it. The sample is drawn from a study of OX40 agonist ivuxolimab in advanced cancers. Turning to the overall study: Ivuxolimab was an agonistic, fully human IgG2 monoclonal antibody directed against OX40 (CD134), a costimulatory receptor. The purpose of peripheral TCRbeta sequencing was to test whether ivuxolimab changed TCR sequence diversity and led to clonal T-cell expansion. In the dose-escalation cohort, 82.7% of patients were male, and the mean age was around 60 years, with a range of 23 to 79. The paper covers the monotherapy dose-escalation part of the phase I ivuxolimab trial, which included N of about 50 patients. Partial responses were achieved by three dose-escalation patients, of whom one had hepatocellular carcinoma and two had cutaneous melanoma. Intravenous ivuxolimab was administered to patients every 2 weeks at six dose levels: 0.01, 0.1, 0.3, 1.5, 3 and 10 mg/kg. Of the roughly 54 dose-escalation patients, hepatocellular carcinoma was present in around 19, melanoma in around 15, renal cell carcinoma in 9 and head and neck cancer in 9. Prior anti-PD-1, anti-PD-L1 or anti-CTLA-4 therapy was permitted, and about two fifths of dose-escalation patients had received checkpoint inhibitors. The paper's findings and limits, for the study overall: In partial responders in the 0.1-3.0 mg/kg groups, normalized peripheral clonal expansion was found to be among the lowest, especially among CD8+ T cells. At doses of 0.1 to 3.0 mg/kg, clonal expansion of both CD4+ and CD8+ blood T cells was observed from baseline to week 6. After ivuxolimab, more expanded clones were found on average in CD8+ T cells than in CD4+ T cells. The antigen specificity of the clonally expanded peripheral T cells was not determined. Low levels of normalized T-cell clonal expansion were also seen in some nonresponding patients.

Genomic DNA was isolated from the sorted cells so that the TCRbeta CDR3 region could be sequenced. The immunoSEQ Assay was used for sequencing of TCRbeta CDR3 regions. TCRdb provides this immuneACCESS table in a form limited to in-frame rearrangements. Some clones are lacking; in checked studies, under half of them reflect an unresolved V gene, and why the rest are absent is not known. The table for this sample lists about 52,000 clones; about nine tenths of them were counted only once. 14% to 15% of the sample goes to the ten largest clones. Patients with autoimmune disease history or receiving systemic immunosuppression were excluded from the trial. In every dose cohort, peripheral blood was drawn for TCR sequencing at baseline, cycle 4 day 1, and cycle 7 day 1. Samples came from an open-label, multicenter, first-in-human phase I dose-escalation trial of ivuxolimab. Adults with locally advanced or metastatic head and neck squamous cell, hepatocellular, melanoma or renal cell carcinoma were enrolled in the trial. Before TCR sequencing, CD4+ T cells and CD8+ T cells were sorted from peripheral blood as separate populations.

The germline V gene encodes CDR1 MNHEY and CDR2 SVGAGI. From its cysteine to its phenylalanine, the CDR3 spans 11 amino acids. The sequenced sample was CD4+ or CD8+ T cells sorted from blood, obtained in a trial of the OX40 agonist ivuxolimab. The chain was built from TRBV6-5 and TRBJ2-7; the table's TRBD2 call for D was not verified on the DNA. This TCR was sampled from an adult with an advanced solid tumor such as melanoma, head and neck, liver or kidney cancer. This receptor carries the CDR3 CASSSSVEQYF.